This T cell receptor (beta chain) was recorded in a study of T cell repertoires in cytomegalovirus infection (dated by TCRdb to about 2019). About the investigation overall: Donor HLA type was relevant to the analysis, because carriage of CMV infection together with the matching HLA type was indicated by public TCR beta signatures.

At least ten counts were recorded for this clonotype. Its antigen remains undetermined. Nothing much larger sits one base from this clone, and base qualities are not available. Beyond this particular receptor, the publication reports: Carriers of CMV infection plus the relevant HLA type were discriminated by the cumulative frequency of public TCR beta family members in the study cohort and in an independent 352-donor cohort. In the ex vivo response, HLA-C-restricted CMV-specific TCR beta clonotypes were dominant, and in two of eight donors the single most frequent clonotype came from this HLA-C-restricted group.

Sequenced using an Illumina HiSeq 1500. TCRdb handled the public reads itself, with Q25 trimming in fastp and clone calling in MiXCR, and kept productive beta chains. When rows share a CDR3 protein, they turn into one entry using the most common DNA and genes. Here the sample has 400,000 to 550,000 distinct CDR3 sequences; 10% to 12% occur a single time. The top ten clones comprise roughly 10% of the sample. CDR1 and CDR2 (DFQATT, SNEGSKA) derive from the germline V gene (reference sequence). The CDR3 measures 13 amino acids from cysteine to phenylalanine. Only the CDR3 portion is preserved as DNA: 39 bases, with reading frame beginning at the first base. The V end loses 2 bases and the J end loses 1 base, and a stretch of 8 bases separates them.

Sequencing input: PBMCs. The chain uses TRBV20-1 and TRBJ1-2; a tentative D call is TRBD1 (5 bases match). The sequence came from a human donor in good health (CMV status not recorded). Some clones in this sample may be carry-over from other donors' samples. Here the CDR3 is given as CSARKDSNYGYTF. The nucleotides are TGCAGTGCTAGAAAAGACAGTAACTATGGCTACACCTTC.